This TCR beta chain was found in a study of T cells in Graves' hyperthyroidism and ophthalmopathy. Findings and limits, study-wide: Ophthalmopathy and stable hyperthyroidism were separated by a 13 V-J model.

In this sample, this clonotype turned up a few times. Its antigen is unidentified. Disease lasting under 3 months, a NOSPECS grade of at least 4, and a Clinical Activity Score of at least 3 were features of the ophthalmopathy patients. Uncontrolled infection, other autoimmune disease, pregnancy or lactation excluded patients. The diagnoses drew upon clinical symptoms, serum thyroxine and TRAb, thyroid ultrasound and orbital computed tomography. Amplification of TCR beta CDR3 regions used RNA as the template. The primer set for the first-round RT-PCR of the TCR CDR3 was HTBI. Each CDR3 protein gets one entry after TCRdb re-called the multiplex PCR reads with MiXCR. Altogether about 600,000 distinct CDR3 sequences are present, roughly 15% being singletons, with the ten largest covering under 3.5%. This TCR derives from a woman aged 40 to 50 with Graves' ophthalmopathy. The sequencing sample was made of blood.

Here the CDR3 reads CSVVQGAGQPQHF. The CDR3 nucleotides read TGCAGCGTTGTGCAGGGCGCAGGTCAGCCCCAGCATTTT. The chain is built from TRBV29-1 and TRBJ1-5; possibly TRBD1 for D (5 bases). Germline CDR1 is SQVTM and CDR2 is ANQGSEA. The CDR3 contains 13 residues. V was clipped by 4 bases and J by 6 bases, with 13 bases between them.